The count of the clone carrying this TCR beta chain is one. V lost 2 bases to trimming and J lost 0 bases, with 2 bases between them. Germline CDR1 is SGHTA and CDR2 is FQGTGA. The CDR3 spans 13 residues. A Seattle source enrolled patients during active infection and followed them longitudinally. This record belongs to a study of blood T cell repertoires in COVID-19. Study-wide context: COVID-19 samples collected from the United States, Italy and Spain covered acute and convalescent phases.

Authors' data handling: Reference gene primer amplification gave estimated nucleated cell counts. Some clones are missing from TCRdb's copy, which holds only in-frame ones; the method was immunoSEQ multiplex PCR. The V and J calls and clone size were taken over from that table, and D and trimming were inferred from the DNA. The sample has some 120,000 clones; approximately 74% are singletons. The sequencing sample was made of peripheral blood. The chain carries TRBV7-3 and TRBJ2-1, with no clear D. The source is a man aged 80 or over with COVID-19, enrolled during active disease. The CDR3 DNA reads as TGTGCCAGCAGCTTACGCTCCTACAATGAGCAGTTCTTC. Amino acid sequence: CASSLRSYNEQFF.